This TCR beta chain was sequenced for a study of blood T cell repertoires in COVID-19. About the research overall: Samples came from the United States, Italy and Spain, spanning acute and convalescent COVID-19. Sources were T cells, B-cell-depleted T cells, or PBMCs; the material itself was cDNA or gDNA.

Original processing notes: Counts of nucleated cells, estimated from reference gene primer amplification, were obtained. Using immunoSEQ multiplex PCR, the repertoire was profiled, and TCRdb retains in-frame clones only, with some absent. V and J calls and clone size are as listed in that table; D and trimming were resolved from the DNA. In the table there are approximately 96,000 clones, about 95% of which are singletons. The CDR3 consists of 14 residues. V was trimmed by 4 bases and J by 4 bases, leaving 13 bases between them. The germline V gene encodes CDR1 SGHRS and CDR2 YFSETQ. The rearrangement joins TRBV5-1 to TRBJ2-3; a weak D match, TRBD1 (6 bases). This sequence originates from a human donor with active COVID-19. The donor label of this sample is uncertain. What was sequenced was peripheral blood. The CDR3 DNA sequence: TGCGCCAGCAGCGCCGGACAGTCCGCAGATACGCAGTATTTT. Translated, it gives CASSAGQSADTQYF.